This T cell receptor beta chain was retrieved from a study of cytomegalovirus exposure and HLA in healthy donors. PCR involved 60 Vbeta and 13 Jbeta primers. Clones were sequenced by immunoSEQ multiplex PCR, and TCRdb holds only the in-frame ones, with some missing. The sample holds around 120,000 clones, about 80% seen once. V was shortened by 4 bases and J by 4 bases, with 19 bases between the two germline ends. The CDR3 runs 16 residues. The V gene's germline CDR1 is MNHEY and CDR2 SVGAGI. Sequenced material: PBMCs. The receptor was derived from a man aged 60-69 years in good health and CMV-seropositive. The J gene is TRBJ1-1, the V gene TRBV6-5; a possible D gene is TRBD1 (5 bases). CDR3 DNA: TGTGCCAGCAGTTCCCCTCGAGTCGGGGGGAGCACTGAAGCTTTCTTT. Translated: CASSSPRVGGSTEAFF.